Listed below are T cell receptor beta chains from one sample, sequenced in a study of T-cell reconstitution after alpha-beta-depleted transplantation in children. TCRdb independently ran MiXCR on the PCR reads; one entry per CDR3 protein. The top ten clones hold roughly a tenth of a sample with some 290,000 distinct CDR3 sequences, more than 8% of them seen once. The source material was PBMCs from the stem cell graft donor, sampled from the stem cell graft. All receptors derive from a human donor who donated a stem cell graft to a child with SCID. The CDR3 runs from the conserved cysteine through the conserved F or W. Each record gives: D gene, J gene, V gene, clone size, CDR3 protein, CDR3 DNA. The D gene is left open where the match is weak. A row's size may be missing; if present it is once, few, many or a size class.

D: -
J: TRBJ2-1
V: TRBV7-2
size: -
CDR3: CASSPVVGVYEQFF
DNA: TGTGCCAGCAGCCCCGTAGTAGGAGTTTATGAGCAGTTCTTC

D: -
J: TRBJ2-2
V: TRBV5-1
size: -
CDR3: CASHEGPGKELFF
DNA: TGCGCCAGCCACGAGGGCCCGGGAAAGGAGCTGTTTTTT

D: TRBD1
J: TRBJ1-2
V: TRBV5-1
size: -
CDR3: CASSLDRTADGYTF
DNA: TGCGCCAGCAGCCTGGACAGGACAGCTGATGGCTACACCTTC

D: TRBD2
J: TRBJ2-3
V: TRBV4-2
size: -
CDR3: CASSQVASGPRDTQYF
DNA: TGTGCCAGCAGCCAAGTGGCTAGCGGGCCGCGAGATACGCAGTATTTT

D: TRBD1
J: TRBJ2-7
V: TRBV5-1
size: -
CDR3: CASSLEWQGAYEQYF
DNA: TGCGCCAGCAGCTTGGAGTGGCAGGGGGCCTACGAGCAGTACTTC

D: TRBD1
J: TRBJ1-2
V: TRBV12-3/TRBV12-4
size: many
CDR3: CASSRIRTGEVLAPGYTF
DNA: TGTGCCAGCAGCCGTATCAGGACAGGGGAAGTGTTAGCGCCTGGCTACACCTTC

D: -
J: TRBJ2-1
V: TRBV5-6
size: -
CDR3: CASSPMIGTGTPSYNEQFF
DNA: TGTGCCAGCAGCCCGATGATAGGGACCGGGACCCCGTCATACAATGAGCAGTTCTTC

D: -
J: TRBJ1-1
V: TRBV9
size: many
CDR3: CASSVALLGQNTEAFF
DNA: TGTGCCAGCAGCGTAGCCCTTTTGGGGCAGAACACTGAAGCTTTCTTT

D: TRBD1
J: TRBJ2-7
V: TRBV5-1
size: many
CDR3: CASSHGQGYEQYF
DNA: TGCGCCAGCAGCCACGGACAGGGCTACGAGCAGTACTTC

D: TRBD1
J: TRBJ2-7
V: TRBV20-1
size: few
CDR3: CSVTRQGRYEQYF
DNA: TGCAGTGTTACGCGACAGGGGCGCTACGAGCAGTACTTC

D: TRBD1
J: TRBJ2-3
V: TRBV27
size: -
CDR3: CASSTPQGVGTDTQYF
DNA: TGTGCCAGCAGTACCCCCCAGGGGGTCGGCACAGATACGCAGTATTTT

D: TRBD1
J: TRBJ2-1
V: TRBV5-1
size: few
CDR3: CASSYRDRGPNEQFF
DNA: TGCGCCAGCAGCTACCGGGACAGGGGGCCCAATGAGCAGTTCTTC

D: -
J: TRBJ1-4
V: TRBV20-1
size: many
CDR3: CSAGGQINEKLFF
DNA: TGCAGTGCAGGGGGACAAATTAATGAAAAACTGTTTTTT

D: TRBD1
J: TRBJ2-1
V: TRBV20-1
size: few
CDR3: CSATPTGGSYNEQFF
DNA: TGCAGTGCTACACCGACAGGGGGTTCCTACAATGAGCAGTTCTTC

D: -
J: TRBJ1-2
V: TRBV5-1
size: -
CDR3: CASSFFGATPSGGYTF
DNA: TGCGCCAGCAGCTTTTTCGGGGCAACGCCAAGCGGGGGCTACACCTTC

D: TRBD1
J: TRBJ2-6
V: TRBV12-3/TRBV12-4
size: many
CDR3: CASSPQPQGRGANVLTF
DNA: TGTGCCAGCAGCCCGCAGCCACAGGGGAGAGGGGCCAACGTCCTGACTTTC

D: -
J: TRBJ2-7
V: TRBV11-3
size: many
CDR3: CASSPRDSGEQYF
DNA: TGTGCCAGCAGCCCGAGGGATTCGGGCGAGCAGTACTTC

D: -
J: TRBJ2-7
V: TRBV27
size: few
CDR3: CASSRNRIPYEQYF
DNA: TGTGCCAGCAGTCGTAACAGGATTCCTTACGAGCAGTACTTC

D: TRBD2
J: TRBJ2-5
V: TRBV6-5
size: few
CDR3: CASSYRSGGVLGTQYF
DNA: TGTGCCAGCAGTTATAGAAGCGGGGGGGTCTTGGGGACCCAGTACTTC

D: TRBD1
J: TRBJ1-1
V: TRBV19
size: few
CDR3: CASSPTGGWTEAFF
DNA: TGTGCCAGTAGTCCAACAGGGGGCTGGACTGAAGCTTTCTTT

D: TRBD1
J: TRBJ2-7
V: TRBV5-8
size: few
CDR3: CASSFGTGGDEQYF
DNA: TGTGCCAGCAGCTTCGGGACAGGGGGAGACGAGCAGTACTTC

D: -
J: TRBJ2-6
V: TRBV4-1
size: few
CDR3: CASSQVPDSGANVLTF
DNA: TGCGCCAGCAGCCAAGTCCCGGACTCTGGGGCCAACGTCCTGACTTTC

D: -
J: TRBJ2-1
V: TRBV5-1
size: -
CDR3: CASSLLGDSYNEQFF
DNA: TGCGCCAGCAGCTTGCTCGGGGATTCCTACAATGAGCAGTTCTTC

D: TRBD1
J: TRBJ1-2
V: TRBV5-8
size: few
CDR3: CASSFLEGANGYTF
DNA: TGTGCCAGCAGCTTCCTTGAGGGGGCAAATGGCTACACCTTC

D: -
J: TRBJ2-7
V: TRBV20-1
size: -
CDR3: CSAPLGLGEQYF
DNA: TGCAGTGCTCCTCTCGGACTCGGCGAGCAGTACTTC

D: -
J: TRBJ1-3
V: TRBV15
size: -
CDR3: CATSRVSGPSSGNTIYF
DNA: TGTGCCACCAGCAGAGTCTCTGGGCCGAGCTCTGGAAACACCATATATTTT

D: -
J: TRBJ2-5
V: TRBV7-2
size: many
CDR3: CASSLASASSETQYF
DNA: TGTGCCAGCAGCTTAGCGTCCGCTAGTTCAGAGACCCAGTACTTC

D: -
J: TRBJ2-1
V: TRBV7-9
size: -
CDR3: CASSFNYNEQFF
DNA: TGTGCCAGCAGCTTTAACTACAATGAGCAGTTCTTC

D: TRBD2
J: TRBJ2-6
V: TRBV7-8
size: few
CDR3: CASSSSGRVGANVLTF
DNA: TGTGCCAGCAGCTCCTCAGGGAGGGTAGGGGCCAACGTCCTGACTTTC

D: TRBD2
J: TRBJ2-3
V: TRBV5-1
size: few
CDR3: CASSGSSGSRTDTQYF
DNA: TGCGCCAGCAGCGGGTCTAGCGGATCACGCACAGATACGCAGTATTTT

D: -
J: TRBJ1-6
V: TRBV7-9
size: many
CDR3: CASSLGDKTVF
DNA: TGTGCCAGCAGCTTGGGGGACAAGACCGTCTTT

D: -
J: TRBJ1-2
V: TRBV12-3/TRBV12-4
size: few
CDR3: CASSLMDNSNYGYTF
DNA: TGTGCCAGCAGTTTAATGGACAACTCTAACTATGGCTACACCTTC